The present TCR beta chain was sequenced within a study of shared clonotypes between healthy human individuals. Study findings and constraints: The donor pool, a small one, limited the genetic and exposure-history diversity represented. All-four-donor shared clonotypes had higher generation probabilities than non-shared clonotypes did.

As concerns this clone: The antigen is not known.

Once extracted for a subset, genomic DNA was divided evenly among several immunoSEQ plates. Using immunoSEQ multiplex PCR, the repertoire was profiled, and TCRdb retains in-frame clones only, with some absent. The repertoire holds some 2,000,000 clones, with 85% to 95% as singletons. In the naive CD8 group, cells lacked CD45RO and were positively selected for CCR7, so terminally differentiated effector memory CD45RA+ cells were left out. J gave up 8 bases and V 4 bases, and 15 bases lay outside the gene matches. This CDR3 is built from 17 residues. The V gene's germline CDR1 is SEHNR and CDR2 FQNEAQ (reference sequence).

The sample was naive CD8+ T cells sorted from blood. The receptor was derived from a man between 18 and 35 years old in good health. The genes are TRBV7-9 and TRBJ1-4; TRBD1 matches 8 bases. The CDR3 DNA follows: TGTGCCAGCAGCTCCGTCCTGCCGGACAGGGAGGGAGAAAAACTGTTTTTT. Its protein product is CASSSVLPDREGEKLFF.